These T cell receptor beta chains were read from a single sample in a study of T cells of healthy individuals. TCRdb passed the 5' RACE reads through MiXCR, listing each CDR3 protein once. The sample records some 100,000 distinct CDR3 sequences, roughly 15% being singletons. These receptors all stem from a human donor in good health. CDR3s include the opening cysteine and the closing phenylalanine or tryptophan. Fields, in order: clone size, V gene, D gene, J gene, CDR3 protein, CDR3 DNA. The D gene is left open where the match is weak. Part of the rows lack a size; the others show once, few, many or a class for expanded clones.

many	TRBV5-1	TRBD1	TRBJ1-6	CASSSGGNNSPLHF	TGCGCCAGCAGCTCAGGGGGCAACAATTCACCCCTCCACTTT
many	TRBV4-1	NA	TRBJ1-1	CASSSSDGYTEAFF	TGCGCCAGCAGCTCGTCGGACGGGTACACTGAAGCTTTCTTT
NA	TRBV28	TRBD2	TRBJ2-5	CASSLGASGVGTQYF	TGTGCCAGCAGTCTGGGGGCTAGCGGGGTGGGGACCCAGTACTTC
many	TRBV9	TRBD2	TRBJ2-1	CASSVGLGEGTPSYNEQFF	TGTGCCAGCAGCGTAGGCCTAGGGGAGGGGACTCCCTCCTACAATGAGCAGTTCTTC
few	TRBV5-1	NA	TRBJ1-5	CASSYGNSNQPQHF	TGCGCCAGCAGCTACGGGAATAGCAATCAGCCCCAGCATTTT
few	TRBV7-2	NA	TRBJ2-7	CASSLGTGRRAYEQYF	TGTGCCAGCAGCCTGGGTACAGGGCGGAGAGCCTACGAGCAGTACTTC
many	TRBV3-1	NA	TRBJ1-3	CASTIDRFSGNTIYF	TGTGCCAGCACCATCGACAGGTTCTCCGGAAACACCATATATTTT
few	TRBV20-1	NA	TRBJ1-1	CSARPGRRNTEAFF	TGCAGTGCGCGCCCAGGGCGCCGGAACACTGAAGCTTTCTTT
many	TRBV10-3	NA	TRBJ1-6	CATWRGGLDNSPLHF	TGTGCCACGTGGCGGGGGGGCCTGGATAATTCACCCCTCCACTTT
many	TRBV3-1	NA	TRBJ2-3	CASSPLLVGTDTQYF	TGTGCCAGCAGCCCCCTACTAGTCGGCACAGATACGCAGTATTTT
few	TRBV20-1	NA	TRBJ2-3	CSASGSSAGTDTQYF	TGCAGTGCTAGCGGGAGTTCGGCGGGCACAGATACGCAGTATTTT
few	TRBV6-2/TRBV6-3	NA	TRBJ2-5	CASSYFAGAAETQYF	TGTGCCAGCAGTTATTTTGCCGGGGCCGCCGAGACCCAGTACTTC
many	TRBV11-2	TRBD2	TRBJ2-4	CASSSAGGAKNIQYF	TGTGCCAGCAGCTCAGCGGGGGGAGCCAAAAACATTCAGTACTTC
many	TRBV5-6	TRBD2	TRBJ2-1	CASRGLGQQFF	TGTGCCAGCCGAGGACTAGGGCAGCAGTTCTTC